This T cell receptor (beta chain) was observed in a study of blood T cell repertoires in COVID-19. Study summary: Sites in the United States, Italy and Spain provided acute and convalescent COVID-19 samples. T cells, B-cell-depleted T cells, or PBMCs supplied cDNA or gDNA.

Original analysis: Using reference gene primer amplification, nucleated cell counts were estimated. Repertoires were generated with immunoSEQ multiplex PCR, while TCRdb's copy carries only in-frame clones and drops some. That table is the source of V, J and clone size, and D and trimming were worked out from the DNA. The table shows roughly 120,000 clones, with roughly nine tenths occurring only once. In germline, CDR1 is SGHVS, CDR2 FQNEAQ. The CDR3 sequence is 17 residues long. J was trimmed by 4 bases and V by 2 bases; bases with no gene match: 9. The sequenced material came from peripheral blood. This clonotype originated in a human donor with active COVID-19. The donor label of this sample is uncertain. V and J are TRBV7-8 and TRBJ2-1, with 9 nucleotides matching TRBD2. The CDR3 DNA sequence: TGTGCCAGCAGCTTATCCGGCGGGGGGGCGCAGTACAATGAGCAGTTCTTC. Translated, it gives CASSLSGGGAQYNEQFF.